This paragraph covers one T cell receptor (beta chain) sequence. Its antigen is still unknown. These data come from a study of identical twins. Study-wide points: Memory repertoires lacked the insertion deficit that abundant cord blood beta clonotypes showed. Excess low generation probability was seen in twin-shared out-of-frame alpha sequences.

V lost 5 bases and J lost 4, with 15 bases in between. The CDR3 runs to 15 residues. Per the germline V gene, CDR1 is SGHRS and CDR2 is YFSETQ. A universal primer site arose from template switching, and cDNA bore unique molecular identifiers. TCRdb reprocessed the 5' RACE reads with MiXCR, giving one entry per CDR3 protein. The data contain hundreds of thousands of distinct CDR3 sequences, roughly 6.2% of them singletons. The chain links TRBV5-1 to TRBJ2-2; no clear D. The sequence was obtained from a man younger than 35 in good health. Material for sequencing was naive T cells sorted from blood. DNA of the CDR3: TGCGCCAGCAGGGAGATATGGGGTATCACCGGGGAGCTGTTTTTT. Amino acid sequence: CASREIWGITGELFF.